This entry lists 28 T cell receptor beta chains sequenced from one sample in a study of cytomegalovirus exposure and HLA in healthy donors. Amplification used 60 Vbeta primers and 13 Jbeta primers. The assay was immunoSEQ multiplex PCR, and TCRdb's table has in-frame clones only and misses some. The sample shows 100,000 to 150,000 clones, 75% of them seen only once. The sequencing sample was made of PBMCs. The origin of the receptors is a woman aged 40-49 years in good health and CMV-seropositive.

The V gene is TRBV6-5, the J gene TRBJ1-4; D is unresolved. The V end lost 0 bases, the J end lost 5 bases, and 10 bases lay between the germline ends. The germline CDR1 and CDR2 sequences are MNHEY and SVGAGI. There are 15 residues in the CDR3. Here the CDR3 DNA reads TGTGCCAGCAGTTACTCGGGCAAACCAAATGAAAAACTGTTTTTT. Amino acid sequence: CASSYSGKPNEKLFF.

The chain recombines TRBV5-1 with TRBJ2-2; maybe TRBD1 (5 bases). The CDR3 has 15 residues. Germline V gene lookup returns CDR1 SGHRS and CDR2 YFSETQ. Trimming removed 0 bases at V and 3 bases at J, with 9 bases between. CDR3 nucleotide sequence: TGCGCCAGCAGCTTGGAATCACAGGACACCGGGGAGCTGTTTTTT. Translating it yields CASSLESQDTGELFF.

This chain's CDR3 is CASSFRNSYNEQFF. DNA for the CDR3: TGTGCCAGCAGCTTCCGTAACTCCTACAATGAGCAGTTCTTC. The chain carries TRBV5-6 and TRBJ2-1, with no clear D. V lost 2 bases to trimming and J lost 0 bases, with 6 bases between them. Germline V gives CDR1 SGHDT, CDR2 YYEEEE. This CDR3 contains 14 residues. The whole variable domain, filled in from reference TRBV5-6 and TRBJ2-1, reads DAGVTQSPTHLIKTRGQQVTLRCSPKSGHDTVSWYQQALGQGPQFIFQYYEEEERQRGNFPDRFSGHQFPNYSSELNVNALLLGDSALYLCASSFRNSYNEQFFGPGTRLTVL.

The chain employs TRBV5-6 and TRBJ2-2; 7 bases map to TRBD1. The CDR3 length is 16 residues. After removal of 2 bases from V and 1 base from J, the junction contained 5 bases not matched to a gene. Germline-derived CDR1 and CDR2 are SGHDT and YYEEEE. The CDR3 DNA is TGTGCCAGCAGCTTTGGGACAGACTTGAACACCGGGGAGCTGTTTTTT. Protein: CASSFGTDLNTGELFF.

The rearrangement joins TRBV7-2 to TRBJ1-2, with a possible D match to TRBD1 (6 bases). V gave up 4 bases and J gave up 2 bases, with 11 bases separating them. This CDR3 spans 14 amino acids. Germline-derived CDR1 and CDR2 are SGHTA and FQGNSA. CDR3 protein: CASSSDRSNYGYTF. The CDR3 region has the DNA TGTGCCAGCAGCTCCGACAGGTCGAACTATGGCTACACCTTC. The whole variable domain, filled in from reference TRBV7-2 and TRBJ1-2, reads GAGVSQSPSNKVTEKGKDVELRCDPISGHTALYWYRQSLGQGLEFLIYFQGNSAPDKSGLPSDRFSAERTGGSVSTLTIQRTQQEDSAVYLCASSSDRSNYGYTFGSGTRLTVV.

J is TRBJ1-1 and V is TRBV7-8; D remains ambiguous. V lost 4 bases and J lost 0, with 9 bases in between. The CDR3 is 14 residues long. Germline V gene sequence: CDR1 SGHVS, CDR2 FQNEAQ. The CDR3 coding sequence is TGTGCCAGCAGCTCACACCCCCTGAACACTGAAGCTTTCTTT. Protein: CASSSHPLNTEAFF.

This clone was seen only once. The chain recombines TRBV27 with TRBJ2-2; maybe TRBD2 (6 bases). Trimming took off 4 bases at V and 3 bases at J, with 9 bases between the two ends. Germline values: CDR1 MNHEY, CDR2 SMNVEV (reference sequence). CDR3 length: 14 amino acids. The CDR3 DNA follows: TGTGCCAGCAGTTGGGACTTATACACCGGGGAGCTGTTTTTT. Protein sequence: CASSWDLYTGELFF.

V usage is TRBV5-4 and J usage is TRBJ1-4; D gene unclear. V was cut by 3 bases and J by 0 bases, with 9 bases left in between. CDR1 is SGHNT, CDR2 YYREEE, per germline (reference sequence). The CDR3 runs 15 residues. In nucleotides, the CDR3 is TGTGCCAGCAGCTCAAGTACAACAACTAATGAAAAACTGTTTTTT. Translation: CASSSSTTTNEKLFF.

V is TRBV5-4 and J is TRBJ1-1; 7 bases are shared with TRBD1. CDR1 is SGHNT, CDR2 YYREEE, per germline (reference sequence). The V segment lost 5 bases and the J segment 5 bases; nucleotides outside the gene matches: 12. The CDR3 length is 15 residues. The CDR3 DNA sequence: TGTGCCAGCAGTCTTCCAGGGGGATTGGGGACTGAAGCTTTCTTT. Its protein is CASSLPGGLGTEAFF.

This clone was detected a few times. This chain joins TRBV5-1 and TRBJ1-2; D call uncertain. The CDR3 loop spans 13 amino acids. V was pared by 1 base and J by 8 bases, with 12 bases between. Germline V lookup: CDR1 SGHRS, CDR2 YFSETQ. Here the CDR3 reads CASSLTASVGYTF. The DNA of the CDR3 is TGCGCCAGCAGCTTGACTGCCTCGGTCGGCTACACCTTC.

The chain is built from TRBV4-3 and TRBJ2-7; possibly TRBD1 for D (5 bases). The CDR3 sequence is 16 residues long. The V end lost 0 bases, the J end lost 3 bases, and 15 bases lay between the germline ends. Germline CDR1 reads LGHNA; CDR2 reads YSLEER. The CDR3 is CASSQDWSRASYEQYF. In DNA form, the CDR3 reads TGCGCCAGCAGCCAAGATTGGTCCAGGGCCAGCTACGAGCAGTACTTC.

V usage is TRBV28 and J usage is TRBJ2-7, with D tentatively TRBD1 (7 bases). Germline V lookup: CDR1 MDHEN, CDR2 SYDVKM. V lost 5 bases and J lost 0, with 17 bases in between. CDR3 length equals 16 residues. The CDR3 nucleotides read TGTGCCAGCAGTCCCTCGGGGGCAGGGGGCTCCTACGAGCAGTACTTC. Amino acids: CASSPSGAGGSYEQYF. Together with reference TRBV28 and TRBJ2-7, the CDR3 gives the full variable domain: DVKVTQSSRYLVKRTGEKVFLECVQDMDHENMFWYRQDPGLGLRLIYFSYDVKMKEKGDIPEGYSVSREKKERFSLILESASTNQTSMYLCASSPSGAGGSYEQYFGPGTRLTVT.

This clone was seen more than once but under ten times. The J gene is TRBJ1-1, the V gene TRBV2, with a possible D match to TRBD1 (6 bases). Germline V CDR1 and CDR2: SNHLY, FYNNEI. With 4 bases removed from V and 4 bases from J, the gap between germline ends came to 7 bases. CDR3 length equals 12 residues. The CDR3 sequence is CASSAQGTEAFF. In DNA, the CDR3 is TGTGCCAGCAGTGCACAGGGCACTGAAGCTTTCTTT.

This clone appeared once. The J gene is TRBJ1-1, the V gene TRBV13; D ambiguous. Trimming shortened V by 6 bases and J by 3 bases, and 8 bases separated the two germline ends. Germline loops: CDR1 PRHDT, CDR2 FYEKMQ (reference sequence). The CDR3 is 12 amino acids. The CDR3, as DNA: TGTGCCAGCAGTCCCTCTTACACTGAAGCTTTCTTT. Protein: CASSPSYTEAFF.

A few counts support this clone. V is TRBV19 and J is TRBJ1-2; 12 bases agree with TRBD1. Germline-derived CDR1 and CDR2 are LNHDA and SQIVND (reference sequence). The CDR3 contains 14 residues. The V segment lost 6 bases and the J segment 4 bases; nucleotides outside the gene matches: 3. DNA for the CDR3: TGTGCCAGTAGACCGGGACAGGGGGCCTATGGCTACACCTTC. Translating gives CASRPGQGAYGYTF.

About this clone itself: Germline is not matched at one junction end, which may reflect a read error. The genes are TRBV7-7 and TRBJ2-5, with 11 bases matching TRBD2. This CDR3 is 16 amino acids long. Per the germline V gene, CDR1 is SSHAT and CDR2 is FNYEAQ (reference sequence). The DNA of the CDR3 is TGTGCTAGCAGCTTATCCCTAGCGGGAGGAGGGGAGACCCAGTACTTC. It codes for CASSLSLAGGGETQYF.

The genes are TRBV12-5 and TRBJ1-1; 8 nucleotides line up with TRBD1. CDR3 size: 13 residues. V shed 2 bases and J 5 bases; nucleotides not matched to a gene: 1. CDR1 is LGHNT and CDR2 is FRNRAP in the germline V gene. The CDR3 nucleotides are TGTGCTAGTGGTTTGACAGGGGGAACTGAAGCTTTCTTT. Its translation is CASGLTGGTEAFF.

The chain combines TRBV15 with TRBJ2-2; 9 positions agree with TRBD1. The CDR3 totals 20 residues. V shed 4 bases, J shed 1 base, and the junction held 16 bases outside the gene matches. CDR1 and CDR2 (germline): LNHNV, YYDKDF (reference sequence). CDR3 in amino acids: CATSTTEDRGVKLNTGELFF. The CDR3 DNA sequence: TGTGCCACCAGCACCACAGAGGACAGGGGAGTAAAGTTGAACACCGGGGAGCTGTTTTTT.

This chain uses TRBV7-9 with TRBJ2-7; perhaps TRBD1 as D (6 bases). V dropped 4 bases and J dropped 6 bases, with 7 bases sitting between them. Germline loops: CDR1 SEHNR, CDR2 FQNEAQ (reference sequence). The CDR3 consists of 11 residues. This CDR3 reads CASSSGVEQYF. Here the CDR3 DNA reads TGTGCCAGCAGCTCAGGGGTCGAGCAGTACTTC.

The rearrangement joins TRBV7-8 to TRBJ1-1; D not certain. The CDR3 has 13 residues. CDR1 SGHVS and CDR2 FQNEAQ come from the germline V gene. Trimming took 10 bases from V and 0 from J, leaving 12 bases between them. The CDR3 bases are TGTGCCACAAAGATGTACATGAACACTGAAGCTTTCTTT. Amino acids: CATKMYMNTEAFF.

The chain joins TRBV9 to TRBJ1-2; a weak D match, TRBD1 (5 bases). This CDR3 has 12 amino acids. Trimming left V 0 bases short and J 6 bases short, with 6 bases between. Per germline, CDR1 SGDLS and CDR2 YYNGEE. CDR3 region: CASSVVGHGYTF. DNA of the CDR3: TGTGCCAGCAGCGTAGTGGGGCATGGCTACACCTTC.

There are a few counts of this clone. The chain couples TRBV10-3 to TRBJ1-3, with TRBD1 identical over 7 bases. The CDR3 sequence is 15 residues long. Germline assignment: CDR1 ENHRY and CDR2 SYGVKD. The V and J ends lost 1 base and 6 bases, in that order; junction bases with no gene match: 6. CDR3 in DNA: TGTGCCATCAGTGAGTTACACAGGGGAGAAAACACCATATATTTT. Encoded protein: CAISELHRGENTIYF.

V is TRBV28 and J is TRBJ2-7, with 7 bases matching TRBD1. The CDR3 extends over 15 amino acids. Germline-derived CDR1 and CDR2 are MDHEN and SYDVKM. The V gene end was trimmed by 3 bases and the J gene end by 3 bases; junction bases not matched to a gene: 8. This CDR3 is CASSFIPGQRYEQYF. CDR3 nucleotides: TGTGCCAGCAGTTTTATTCCGGGACAGCGCTACGAGCAGTACTTC.

This chain uses TRBV6-6 with TRBJ1-1; 8 bases map to TRBD1. The J segment lost 6 bases and the V segment lost 5 bases, leaving 5 bases of the junction unmatched. CDR3 length: 13 amino acids. CDR1 is MNHNY and CDR2 is SVGAGI in the germline V gene (reference sequence). CDR3: CASSRTGPAEAFF. CDR3 DNA: TGTGCCAGCAGTCGGACAGGGCCGGCTGAAGCTTTCTTT.

The CDR3 DNA reads TGTGCCAGCGGCCCAGTCGGGGGAGATGAGCAGTTCTTC. Its protein is CASGPVGGDEQFF. V is TRBV13 and J is TRBJ2-1, with D tentatively TRBD2 (6 bases). Deletions cut 8 bases from V and 8 bases from J, with 16 bases between. The germline V gene encodes CDR1 PRHDT and CDR2 FYEKMQ (reference sequence). CDR3 length: 13 residues. The full variable domain, in which reference TRBV13 and TRBJ2-1 provide the parts outside the CDR3, is AAGVIQSPRHLIKEKRETATLKCYPIPRHDTVYWYQQGPGQDPQFLISFYEKMQSDKGSIPDRFSAQQFSDYHSELNMSSLELGDSALYFCASGPVGGDEQFFGPGTRLTVL.

Regarding this clone: Its ends do not fully match the called genes, so a read error is possible. J is TRBJ2-5 and V is TRBV7-9, with no clear D. This CDR3 has 13 amino acids. Germline loops: CDR1 SEHNR, CDR2 FQNEAQ (reference sequence). Written as DNA, the CDR3 is TGTTCCAGCAGCTTAGGAGCACAAGAGACCCAGTACTTC. Translated: CSSSLGAQETQYF.

This chain uses TRBV28 with TRBJ1-1, with D possibly TRBD1 on 5 matching bases. In germline, CDR1 is MDHEN, CDR2 SYDVKM. The CDR3 is 13 amino acids. V was shortened by 2 bases and J by 4 bases, with 8 bases between the two germline ends. The CDR3 loop is CASSLTGSTEAFF. In DNA, the CDR3 is TGTGCCAGCAGTTTAACAGGTTCCACTGAAGCTTTCTTT.

The rearrangement links TRBV7-9 to TRBJ2-5; D gene uncertain. The J call could be wrong; TRBJ2-7 is a better fit for the DNA end. This CDR3 has 15 residues. CDR1 is SEHNR and CDR2 is FQNEAQ in the germline V gene (reference sequence). The CDR3 is CASSDYGRSSYEQYF. Here the CDR3 DNA reads TGTGCCAGCAGCGATTATGGAAGGAGCTCCTACGAGCAGTACTTC.